The 16 T cell receptor beta chains reported below all come from one sample, sequenced in a study of tumor-infiltrating lymphocytes in localized non-small cell lung cancer. Profiling relied on immunoSEQ multiplex PCR, and the TCRdb table lists in-frame clones only, not all of them. The table has about 17,000 clones, 65% to 85% seen once. Sequencing input: uninvolved lung tissue not adjacent to the tumor. Source of these receptors: a human donor with non-small cell lung cancer.

This clone was observed a few times. V and J are TRBV4-1 and TRBJ1-2; D uncertain. The V end lost 0 bases, the J end lost 5 bases, and 19 bases lay between the germline ends. There are 17 residues in the CDR3. Germline V gives CDR1 MGHRA, CDR2 YSYEKL. CDR3: CASSQDSAEAVRYGYTF. The CDR3 nucleotides are TGCGCCAGCAGCCAAGATTCAGCGGAGGCCGTGAGGTATGGCTACACCTTC.

V is TRBV25-1 and J is TRBJ2-5; 7 bases line up with TRBD2. This CDR3 contains 16 residues. The V gene end was trimmed by 1 base and the J gene end by 2 bases; junction bases not matched to a gene: 7. Germline CDR1 MGHDK, CDR2 SYGVNS. CDR3 loop: CASSEWVGREQETQYF. The CDR3 DNA sequence: TGTGCCAGCAGTGAATGGGTAGGGAGGGAACAAGAGACCCAGTACTTC.

This clone was observed a handful of times. The rearrangement links TRBV5-4 to TRBJ1-1; weak D call: TRBD1 (5 bases). The V end was cut by 6 bases, the J end by 1 base, with 16 bases between. CDR1 and CDR2 from the germline V gene are SGHNT and YYREEE (reference sequence). This CDR3 contains 15 residues. The CDR3 DNA sequence: TGTGCCAGCACCCCGGCCGGGACGGAGAACACTGAAGCTTTCTTT. Protein: CASTPAGTENTEAFF. Supplemented by reference TRBV5-4 and TRBJ1-1, the full variable domain reads ETGVTQSPTHLIKTRGQQVTLRCSSQSGHNTVSWYQQALGQGPQFIFQYYREEENGRGNFPPRFSGLQFPNYSSELNVNALELDDSALYLCASTPAGTENTEAFFGQGTRLTVV.

This rearrangement joins TRBV5-1 to TRBJ2-1, with 11 nucleotides matching TRBD1. The CDR3 covers 17 residues. Trimming removed 4 bases from V and 6 bases from J; junction bases left unmatched: 12. Germline V gene data show CDR1 as SGHRS and CDR2 as YFSETQ. CDR3 DNA sequence: TGCGCCAGCAGCCCGGGTCGGGGCGGGACAGGGGGCAATGAGCAGTTCTTC. Translation gives CASSPGRGGTGGNEQFF.

V and J are TRBV2 and TRBJ2-6; a possible D gene is TRBD1 (5 bases). Deletions cut 7 bases from V and 0 bases from J, with 19 bases between. In germline, CDR1 is SNHLY, CDR2 FYNNEI. CDR3 length: 18 amino acids. The CDR3 DNA is TGTGCCAGCACTCGGGCCCGACAGTCAATCTCTGGGGCCAACGTCCTGACTTTC. Amino acids: CASTRARQSISGANVLTF.

The chain couples TRBV7-2 to TRBJ1-2, with D maybe TRBD1 (5 bases). The CDR3 runs 14 residues. Germline V gene sequence: CDR1 SGHTA, CDR2 FQGNSA. Trimming stripped 5 bases from V and 8 bases from J, with 18 bases between. The CDR3 DNA is TGTGCCAGCAGCCGGGACCCTAGAGGCGGCGGCTACACCTTC. This translates into CASSRDPRGGGYTF.

The chain carries TRBV6-6 and TRBJ2-7; 7 bases map to TRBD2. V gave up 2 bases and J gave up 0 bases; unmatched junction bases: 7. Germline V CDR1 and CDR2: MNHNY, SVGAGI (reference sequence). The CDR3 has 16 residues. CDR3 DNA sequence: TGTGCCAGCAGTTACCCGGTGGGAGGGAGCTCCTACGAGCAGTACTTC. Residues: CASSYPVGGSSYEQYF.

The gene calls are TRBV5-1 and TRBJ1-5; perhaps TRBD1 as D (6 bases). The CDR3 runs to 15 residues. Germline CDR1 SGHRS, CDR2 YFSETQ. V dropped 4 bases and J dropped 0 bases, with 11 bases sitting between them. The CDR3 DNA is TGCGCCAGCAGCCCTGGGACATCTAGCAATCAGCCCCAGCATTTT. Translating it yields CASSPGTSSNQPQHF.

The chain is built from TRBV5-1 and TRBJ2-5, with 11 bases aligning to TRBD1. Germline V gives CDR1 SGHRS, CDR2 YFSETQ. The CDR3 spans 17 residues. The V and J ends lost 0 bases and 5 bases, in that order; junction bases with no gene match: 9. The CDR3 DNA is TGCGCCAGCAGCTTGGCCGGGACAGGGGGGGCCCAGGAGACCCAGTACTTC. It encodes CASSLAGTGGAQETQYF.

The rearrangement links TRBV21-1 to TRBJ2-3; TRBD1 was called by the table and not checked on the DNA. TRBV21-1 is termed a pseudogene. The CDR3 sequence is 17 residues long. The CDR3 DNA reads as TGTGCCAGCAGCAAAGCCGTCGGGGACAGGGCGGGGGATACGCAGTATTTT. As protein: CASSKAVGDRAGDTQYF.

This chain links TRBV27 with TRBJ2-3; D ambiguous. The V and J ends lost 3 bases and 4 bases respectively, with 8 bases between them. Germline V gene sequence: CDR1 MNHEY, CDR2 SMNVEV (reference sequence). The CDR3 totals 13 residues. DNA of the CDR3: TGTGCCAGCAGTTTTAAAAGCGCAGATACGCAGTATTTT. It is translated as CASSFKSADTQYF.

The gene calls are TRBV6-1 and TRBJ2-1; D might be TRBD1 or TRBD2, each matching 5 bases. The length of the CDR3 is 16 residues. Trimming pared 2 bases from V and 7 bases from J, leaving 18 bases between. Germline CDR1 is MNHNS and CDR2 is SASEGT. CDR3 nucleotide sequence: TGTGCCAGCAGTGAATATCTCGGGACGTTAAGGAATGAGCAGTTCTTC. Amino acid sequence: CASSEYLGTLRNEQFF.

The V and J genes are TRBV11-2 and TRBJ1-1, with D unresolved. Germline V gene lookup returns CDR1 SGHAT and CDR2 FQNNGV. Trimming took off 3 bases at V and 1 base at J, with 9 bases between the two ends. The CDR3 sequence is 14 residues long. For the CDR3, the DNA is TGTGCCAGCAGCTTTCGGCAGGCGAACACTGAAGCTTTCTTT. This codes for CASSFRQANTEAFF. The full variable domain, with the rest looked up from reference TRBV11-2 and TRBJ1-1, is EAGVAQSPRYKIIEKRQSVAFWCNPISGHATLYWYQQILGQGPKLLIQFQNNGVVDDSQLPKDRFSAERLKGVDSTLKIQPAKLEDSAVYLCASSFRQANTEAFFGQGTRLTVV.

The rearrangement uses TRBV10-3 and TRBJ2-2; D might be TRBD2 (6 bases). Germline CDR1 and CDR2: ENHRY and SYGVKD. V shed 4 bases and J shed 6 bases, with 9 bases lying between them. The CDR3 length is 13 residues. The CDR3 protein is CAISAGVPGELFF. DNA of the CDR3: TGTGCCATCAGTGCGGGGGTCCCCGGGGAGCTGTTTTTT.

In nucleotides, the CDR3 is TGTGCCAGCATCAGACAAGGAGCCTCTGGGGCCAACGTCCTGACTTTC. Protein: CASIRQGASGANVLTF. This chain joins TRBV5-4 and TRBJ2-6; D uncertain. From germline, CDR1 is SGHNT and CDR2 YYREEE (reference sequence). The germline V and J ends were trimmed by 6 bases and 0 bases, with 13 bases remaining between them. The CDR3 has 16 amino acids.

J is TRBJ2-2 and V is TRBV5-1; TRBD1 matches 10 bases. The germline V gene encodes CDR1 SGHRS and CDR2 YFSETQ. J was trimmed by 1 base and V by 0 bases; bases with no gene match: 3. This CDR3 comprises 17 residues. The CDR3 sequence is CASSLEGDRGNTGELFF. The CDR3 DNA is TGCGCCAGCAGCTTGGAGGGGGACAGGGGGAACACCGGGGAGCTGTTTTTT.